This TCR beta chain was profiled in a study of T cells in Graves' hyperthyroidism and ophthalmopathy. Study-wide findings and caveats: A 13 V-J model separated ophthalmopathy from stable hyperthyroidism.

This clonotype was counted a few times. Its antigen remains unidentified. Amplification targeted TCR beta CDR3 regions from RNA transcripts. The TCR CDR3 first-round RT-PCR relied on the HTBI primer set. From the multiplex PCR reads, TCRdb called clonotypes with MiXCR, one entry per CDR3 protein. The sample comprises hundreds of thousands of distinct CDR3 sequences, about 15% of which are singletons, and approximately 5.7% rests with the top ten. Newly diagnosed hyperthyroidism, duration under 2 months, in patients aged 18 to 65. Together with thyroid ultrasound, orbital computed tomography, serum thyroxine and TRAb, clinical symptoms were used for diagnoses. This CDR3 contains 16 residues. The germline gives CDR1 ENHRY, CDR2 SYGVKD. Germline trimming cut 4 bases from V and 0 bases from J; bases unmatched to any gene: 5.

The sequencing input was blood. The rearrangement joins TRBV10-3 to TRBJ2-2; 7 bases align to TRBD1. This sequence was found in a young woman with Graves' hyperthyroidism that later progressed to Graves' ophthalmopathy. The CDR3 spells CAISGGTAANTGELFF. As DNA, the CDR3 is TGTGCCATCAGTGGGGGGACAGCGGCGAACACCGGGGAGCTGTTTTTT.